Below, 2 T cell receptor beta chains from the same sample are listed, as sequenced in a study of shared clonotypes between healthy human individuals. Clones were sequenced by immunoSEQ multiplex PCR, and TCRdb holds only the in-frame ones, with some missing. Of under 2,000,000 clones in the sample, about 95% are singletons; the top ten hold 0.95% to 1.5%. It was CD45RO-negative cells, positively selected for CCR7, that made up naive CD8 cells, with terminally differentiated effector memory CD45RA+ cells excluded. The sequencing input was naive CD8+ T cells sorted from blood. The receptor set was obtained from a man aged 18 to 35 in good health.

J is TRBJ2-7 and V is TRBV7-8; D is perhaps TRBD2 (6 bases). Between the trimmed V and J ends, which lost 0 bases and 3 bases, there was a span of 21 bases. This CDR3 has 18 residues. The V gene's germline CDR1 is SGHVS and CDR2 FQNEAQ. CDR3 in DNA: TGTGCCAGCAGCTTAGCACCGTACGGGCAGGCGGAGGGCTACGAGCAGTACTTC. This translates into CASSLAPYGQAEGYEQYF.

V usage is TRBV2 and J usage is TRBJ2-5; the D is unclear. CDR1 and CDR2 (germline): SNHLY, FYNNEI. This CDR3 comprises 12 residues. The V end was cut by 6 bases, the J end by 5 bases, with 10 bases between. In DNA form, the CDR3 reads TGTGCCAGCAGAGTGGACGGGGAGACCCAGTACTTC. This encodes CASRVDGETQYF.